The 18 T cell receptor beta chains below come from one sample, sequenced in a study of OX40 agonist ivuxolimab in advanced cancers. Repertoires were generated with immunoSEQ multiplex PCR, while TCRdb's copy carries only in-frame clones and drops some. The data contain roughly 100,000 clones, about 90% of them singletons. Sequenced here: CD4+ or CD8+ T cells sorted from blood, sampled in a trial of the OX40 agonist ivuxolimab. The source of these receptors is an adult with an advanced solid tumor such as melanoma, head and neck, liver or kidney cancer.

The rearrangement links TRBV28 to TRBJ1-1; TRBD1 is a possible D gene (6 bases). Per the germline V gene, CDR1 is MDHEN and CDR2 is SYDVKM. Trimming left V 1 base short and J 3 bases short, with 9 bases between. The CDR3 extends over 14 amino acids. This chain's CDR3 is CASSLSDRYTEAFF. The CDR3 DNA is TGTGCCAGCAGTTTATCGGACAGATACACTGAAGCTTTCTTT.

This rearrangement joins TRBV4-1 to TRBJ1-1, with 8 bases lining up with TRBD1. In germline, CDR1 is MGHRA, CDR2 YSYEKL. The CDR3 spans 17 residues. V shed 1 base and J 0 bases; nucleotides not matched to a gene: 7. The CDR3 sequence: CASSQAGTGVMNTEAFF. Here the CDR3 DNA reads TGCGCCAGCAGCCAAGCCGGGACAGGAGTTATGAACACTGAAGCTTTCTTT.

CDR3 residues: CASSLPRLAGGNEQFF. The CDR3 nucleotides are TGCGCCAGCAGCCTCCCAAGACTAGCGGGAGGCAATGAGCAGTTCTTC. V and J are TRBV5-1 and TRBJ2-1, with 13 bases lining up with TRBD2. The CDR3 is 16 amino acids. Germline values: CDR1 SGHRS, CDR2 YFSETQ. V lost 4 bases to trimming and J lost 6 bases; unmatched junction nucleotides: 7.

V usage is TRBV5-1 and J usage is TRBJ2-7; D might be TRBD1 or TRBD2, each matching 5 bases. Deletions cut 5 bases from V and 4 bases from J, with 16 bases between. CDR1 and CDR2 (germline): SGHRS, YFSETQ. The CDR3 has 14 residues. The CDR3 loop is CASSSARDGYEQYF. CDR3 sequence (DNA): TGCGCCAGCAGTTCGGCCCGGGACGGGTACGAGCAGTACTTC.

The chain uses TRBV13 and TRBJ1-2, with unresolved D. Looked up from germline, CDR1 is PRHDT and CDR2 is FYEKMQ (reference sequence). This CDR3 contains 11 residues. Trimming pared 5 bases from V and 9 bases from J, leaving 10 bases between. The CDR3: CASSESGSYTF. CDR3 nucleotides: TGTGCCAGCAGCGAGTCGGGGAGCTACACCTTC.

CDR3 DNA: TGTGCCAGCAGCCCCAGACAGGGGGGCACTGAAGCTTTCTTT. Translation gives CASSPRQGGTEAFF. The genes are TRBV11-2 and TRBJ1-1, with 9 bases lining up with TRBD1. J lost 4 bases, V lost 5 bases, and 5 bases had no gene match. The CDR3 contains 14 residues. Germline values: CDR1 SGHAT, CDR2 FQNNGV.

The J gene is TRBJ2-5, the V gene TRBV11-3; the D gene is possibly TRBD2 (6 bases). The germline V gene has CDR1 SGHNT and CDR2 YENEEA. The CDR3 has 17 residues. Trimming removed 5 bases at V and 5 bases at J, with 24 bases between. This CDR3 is CASSPSLRGGYLETQYF. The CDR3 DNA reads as TGTGCCAGCAGCCCTAGTCTGAGGGGAGGCTACCTGGAGACCCAGTACTTC. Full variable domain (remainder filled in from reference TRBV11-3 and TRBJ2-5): EAGVVQSPRYKIIEKKQPVAFWCNPISGHNTLYWYLQNLGQGPELLIRYENEEAVDDSQLPKDRFSAERLKGVDSTLKIQPAELGDSAVYLCASSPSLRGGYLETQYFGPGTRLLVL.

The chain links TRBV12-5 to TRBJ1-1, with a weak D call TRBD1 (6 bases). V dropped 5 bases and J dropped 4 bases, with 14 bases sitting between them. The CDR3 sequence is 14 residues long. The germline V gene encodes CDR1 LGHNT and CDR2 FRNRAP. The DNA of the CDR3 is TGTGCTAGTGGTCCCGGACAGCGGGTCACTGAAGCTTTCTTT. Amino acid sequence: CASGPGQRVTEAFF.

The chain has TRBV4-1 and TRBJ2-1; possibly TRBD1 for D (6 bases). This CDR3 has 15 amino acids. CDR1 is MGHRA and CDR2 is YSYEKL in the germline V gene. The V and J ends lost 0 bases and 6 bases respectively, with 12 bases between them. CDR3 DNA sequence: TGCGCCAGCAGCCAAGAACATAACAGGGTCAATGAGCAGTTCTTC. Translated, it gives CASSQEHNRVNEQFF.

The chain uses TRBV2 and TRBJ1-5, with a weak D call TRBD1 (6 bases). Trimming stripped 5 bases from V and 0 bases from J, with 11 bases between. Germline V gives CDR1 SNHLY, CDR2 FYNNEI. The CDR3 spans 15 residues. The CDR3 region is CASSRYRASNQPQHF. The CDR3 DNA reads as TGTGCCAGCAGTCGTTACAGGGCTAGCAATCAGCCCCAGCATTTT.

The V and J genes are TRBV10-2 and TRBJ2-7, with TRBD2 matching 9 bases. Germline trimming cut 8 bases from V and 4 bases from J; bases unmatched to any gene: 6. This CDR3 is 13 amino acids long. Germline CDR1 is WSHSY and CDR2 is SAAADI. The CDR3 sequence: CASSDSGRYEQYF. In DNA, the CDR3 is TGCGCCAGCTCTGATAGCGGGAGATACGAGCAGTACTTC.

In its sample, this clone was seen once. This chain's CDR3 is CASSLARTGGWETQYF. In DNA, the CDR3 is TGTGCCAGCAGCTTAGCTCGTACAGGGGGTTGGGAGACCCAGTACTTC. The chain employs TRBV7-6 and TRBJ2-5, with 8 bases that match TRBD1. V shed 0 bases, J shed 5 bases, and the junction held 8 bases outside the gene matches. From germline, CDR1 is SGHVS and CDR2 FNYEAQ. There are 16 residues in the CDR3.

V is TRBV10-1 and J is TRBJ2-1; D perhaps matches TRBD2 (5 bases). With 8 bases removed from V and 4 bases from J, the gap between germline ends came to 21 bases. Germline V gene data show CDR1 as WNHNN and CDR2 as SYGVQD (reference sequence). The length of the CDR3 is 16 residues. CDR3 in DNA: TGCGCCAGCCCACATAATAGCCGGGATTTATACAATGAGCAGTTCTTC. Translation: CASPHNSRDLYNEQFF.

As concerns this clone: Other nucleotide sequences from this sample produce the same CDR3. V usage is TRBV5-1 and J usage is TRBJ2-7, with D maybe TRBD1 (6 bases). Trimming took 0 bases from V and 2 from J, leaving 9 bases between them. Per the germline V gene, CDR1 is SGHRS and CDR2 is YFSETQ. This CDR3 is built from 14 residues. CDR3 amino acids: CASSLVRGTYEQYF. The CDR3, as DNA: TGCGCCAGCAGCTTGGTGAGGGGGACCTACGAGCAGTACTTC.

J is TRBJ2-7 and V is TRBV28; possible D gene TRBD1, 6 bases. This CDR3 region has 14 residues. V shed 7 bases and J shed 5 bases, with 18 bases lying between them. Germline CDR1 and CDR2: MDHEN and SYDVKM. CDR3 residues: CASNPTDRLHEQYF. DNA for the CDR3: TGTGCCAGCAATCCTACTGACAGGCTCCACGAGCAGTACTTC.

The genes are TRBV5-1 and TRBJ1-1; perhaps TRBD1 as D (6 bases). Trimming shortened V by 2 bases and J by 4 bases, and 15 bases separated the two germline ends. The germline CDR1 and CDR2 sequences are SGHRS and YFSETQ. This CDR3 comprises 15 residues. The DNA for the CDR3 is TGCGCCAGCAGCTTTTGGCCGCCACAGGGCACTGAAGCTTTCTTT. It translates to CASSFWPPQGTEAFF. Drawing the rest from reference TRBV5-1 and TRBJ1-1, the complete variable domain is KAGVTQTPRYLIKTRGQQVTLSCSPISGHRSVSWYQQTPGQGLQFLFEYFSETQRNKGNFPGRFSGRQFSNSRSEMNVSTLELGDSALYLCASSFWPPQGTEAFFGQGTRLTVV.

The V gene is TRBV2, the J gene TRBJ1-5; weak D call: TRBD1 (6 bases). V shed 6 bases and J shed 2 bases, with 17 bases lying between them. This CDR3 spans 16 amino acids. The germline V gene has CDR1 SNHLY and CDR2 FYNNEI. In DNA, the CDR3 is TGTGCCAGCAGCCCCGGGGGCGCTTCGGGCAATCAGCCCCAGCATTTT. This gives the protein CASSPGGASGNQPQHF.

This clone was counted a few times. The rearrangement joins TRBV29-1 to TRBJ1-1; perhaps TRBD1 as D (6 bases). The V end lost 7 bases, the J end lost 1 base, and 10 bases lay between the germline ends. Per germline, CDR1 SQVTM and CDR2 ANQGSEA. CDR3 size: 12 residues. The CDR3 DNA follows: TGCAGCGCCGTACAGGGGAACACTGAAGCTTTCTTT. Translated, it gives CSAVQGNTEAFF.